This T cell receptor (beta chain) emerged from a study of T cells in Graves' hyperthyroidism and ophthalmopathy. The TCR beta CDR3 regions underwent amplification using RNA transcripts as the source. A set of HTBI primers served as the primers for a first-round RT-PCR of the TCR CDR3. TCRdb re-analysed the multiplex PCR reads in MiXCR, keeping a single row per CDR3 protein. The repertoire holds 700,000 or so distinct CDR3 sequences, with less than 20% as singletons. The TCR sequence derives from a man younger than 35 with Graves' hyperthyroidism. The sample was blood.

CDR3 loop: CASSPGRGRNTEAFF. The CDR3 nucleotides read TGTGCCAGCAGCCCAGGTCGGGGGAGGAACACTGAAGCTTTCTTT. The rearrangement joins TRBV4-2 to TRBJ1-1, with D possibly matching TRBD1 (5 bases). The CDR3 covers 15 residues. Germline-derived CDR1 and CDR2 are LGHNA and YNFKEQ. The V end lost 4 bases, the J end lost 1 base, and 13 bases lay between the germline ends.